These 12 T cell receptor beta chains share one sample of origin, sequenced in a study of radiotherapy plus CTLA-4 blockade in lung cancer. The repertoire was sequenced with immunoSEQ multiplex PCR; TCRdb's copy has only in-frame clones and lacks some. The table has around 72,000 clones, around 82% seen once. The specimen was peripheral blood, collected from a patient treated with radiotherapy plus ipilimumab. The receptors shown here come from a human donor with non-small cell lung cancer who had a complete response to radiotherapy plus ipilimumab.

In this sample, this clone turned up once. V is TRBV19 and J is TRBJ2-1; D not certain. The CDR3 has 14 amino acids. Germline CDR1 and CDR2: LNHDA and SQIVND (reference sequence). With 0 bases removed from V and 5 bases from J, the gap between germline ends came to 8 bases. The CDR3 DNA follows: TGTGCCAGTAGTATAGAAGCCTCGAACAATGAGCAGTTCTTC. Its translation is CASSIEASNNEQFF.

A few counts support this clone. The rearrangement joins TRBV18 to TRBJ1-1; D is unclear. The CDR3 loop spans 13 amino acids. Trimming took 4 bases from V and 1 from J, leaving 7 bases between them. Germline CDR1 KGHSH, CDR2 LQKENI. The CDR3 is CASSRESNTEAFF. The CDR3 DNA sequence: TGTGCCAGCTCACGGGAGTCGAACACTGAAGCTTTCTTT.

V gene TRBV15 combines with J gene TRBJ1-1; D not certain. V was trimmed by 4 bases and J by 3 bases, leaving 12 bases between them. The germline gives CDR1 LNHNV, CDR2 YYDKDF (reference sequence). The CDR3 is made up of 14 amino acids. CDR3 residues: CATSTRGRDTEAFF. The CDR3 region has the DNA TGTGCCACCAGCACCCGGGGTCGAGACACTGAAGCTTTCTTT.

This chain joins TRBV5-1 and TRBJ2-5; 8 bases fit TRBD1. CDR1 and CDR2 (germline): SGHRS, YFSETQ. CDR3 length: 15 residues. V was pared by 3 bases and J by 3 bases, with 7 bases of the junction left unmatched. CDR3 sequence (DNA): TGCGCCAGCAGCTCCCAGGGGGCGCCAAAAGAGACCCAGTACTTC. It translates to CASSSQGAPKETQYF.

This clone was detected a few times. The chain employs TRBV19 and TRBJ2-1, with 10 bases matching TRBD2. The length of the CDR3 is 15 residues. Losses at the gene ends were 3 bases for V and 6 bases for J; bases not matched to a gene: 5. The germline V gene has CDR1 LNHDA and CDR2 SQIVND (reference sequence). CDR3: CASSMGTSGANEQFF. The CDR3 DNA reads TGTGCCAGTAGTATGGGCACTAGCGGGGCCAATGAGCAGTTCTTC.

The chain recombines TRBV28 with TRBJ1-2, with a tentative D call TRBD1 (6 bases). The V gene lost 5 bases and the J gene lost 0 bases, with 16 bases spanning the gap. Germline CDR1 is MDHEN and CDR2 is SYDVKM. The CDR3 totals 16 residues. The CDR3 DNA follows: TGTGCCAGCAGTCCGCTTTGGGGGGCTTCTAACTATGGCTACACCTTC. Its translation is CASSPLWGASNYGYTF.

The chain uses TRBV14 and TRBJ1-2; TRBD1 is a possible D gene (6 bases). The CDR3 totals 17 residues. Germline CDR1 reads SGHDN; CDR2 reads FVKESK. The V end lost 4 bases, the J end lost 8 bases, and 26 bases lay between the germline ends. The CDR3 DNA is TGTGCCAGCAGCCTTGGACAGAACCTTTGGATTCCTCACGGCTACACCTTC. Amino acids: CASSLGQNLWIPHGYTF.

The genes are TRBV5-4 and TRBJ2-2; TRBD1 might be the D (6 bases). Germline CDR1 and CDR2: SGHNT and YYREEE (reference sequence). With 4 bases removed from V and 1 base from J, the gap between germline ends came to 11 bases. This CDR3 has 15 residues. CDR3: CASSIPGQNTGELFF. The CDR3 nucleotides are TGTGCCAGCAGCATACCGGGACAGAACACCGGGGAGCTGTTTTTT. The complete variable domain, with remaining parts taken from reference TRBV5-4 and TRBJ2-2, reads ETGVTQSPTHLIKTRGQQVTLRCSSQSGHNTVSWYQQALGQGPQFIFQYYREEENGRGNFPPRFSGLQFPNYSSELNVNALELDDSALYLCASSIPGQNTGELFFGEGSRLTVL.

This clone appeared once. V and J are TRBV5-1 and TRBJ2-1; 7 bases are shared with TRBD1. The CDR3 covers 16 residues. V lost 4 bases, J lost 0 bases, and 7 bases stayed unmatched. CDR1 SGHRS and CDR2 YFSETQ come from the germline V gene. The chain's CDR3 is CASSTPGQISYNEQFF. CDR3 nucleotides: TGCGCCAGCAGCACCCCGGGACAGATCTCCTACAATGAGCAGTTCTTC.

The chain recombines TRBV13 with TRBJ2-1; D is unclear. This CDR3 contains 16 residues. Trimming pared 4 bases from V and 1 base from J, leaving 14 bases between. CDR1 is PRHDT, CDR2 FYEKMQ, per germline (reference sequence). In DNA form, the CDR3 reads TGTGCCAGCAGCTCCCGAGTAGAGTGGTCCTACAATGAGCAGTTCTTC. Protein sequence: CASSSRVEWSYNEQFF.

The chain recombines TRBV5-1 with TRBJ1-4; unclear D gene. The CDR3 is 14 amino acids. V lost 4 bases and J 5 bases, leaving 12 bases between the germline ends. Germline lookup yields CDR1 SGHRS and CDR2 YFSETQ. In DNA form, the CDR3 reads TGCGCCAGCAGCCTCGGTGAACGAAATGAAAAACTGTTTTTT. This codes for CASSLGERNEKLFF. Variable domain in full (rest from reference TRBV5-1 and TRBJ1-4): KAGVTQTPRYLIKTRGQQVTLSCSPISGHRSVSWYQQTPGQGLQFLFEYFSETQRNKGNFPGRFSGRQFSNSRSEMNVSTLELGDSALYLCASSLGERNEKLFFGSGTQLSVL.

This chain joins TRBV9 and TRBJ2-6, with D unresolved. From germline, CDR1 is SGDLS and CDR2 YYNGEE. The germline V and J ends were trimmed by 0 bases and 0 bases, with 10 bases remaining between them. The CDR3 is 17 residues long. CDR3 amino acids: CASSVAQFPSGANVLTF. In nucleotides, the CDR3 is TGTGCCAGCAGCGTAGCTCAGTTTCCCTCTGGGGCCAACGTCCTGACTTTC.